A single sample gave rise to the 10 T cell receptor beta chains below, sequenced in a study of T-cell reconstitution after alpha-beta-depleted transplantation in children. Unique molecular identifiers were used to barcode this TCRbeta library. TCRdb fed the PCR reads into MiXCR, producing one record per CDR3 protein. Of almost 250,000 distinct CDR3 sequences listed, around 25% were seen once; the top ten hold over 2.5%. Sequencing was performed on PBMCs, taken before TCRalphabeta/CD19-depleted stem cell transplant. These TCRs come from a girl aged 2 to 10 with Fanconi anemia, due to receive a stem cell transplant.

This clonotype was detected a few times. The rearrangement joins TRBV29-1 to TRBJ2-5; tentative D call: TRBD1 (6 bases). The V gene lost 7 bases and the J gene lost 3 bases, with 21 bases spanning the gap. This CDR3 spans 15 amino acids. Looked up from germline, CDR1 is SQVTM and CDR2 is ANQGSEA. The CDR3 DNA reads TGCAGCGGAGACTTGGACAGTTTTGGTAAAGAGACCCAGTACTTC. Its protein is CSGDLDSFGKETQYF. Drawing the rest from reference TRBV29-1 and TRBJ2-5, the complete variable domain is SAVISQKPSRDICQRGTSLTIQCQVDSQVTMMFWYRQQPGQSLTLIATANQGSEATYESGFVIDKFPISRPNLTFSTLTVSNMSPEDSSIYLCSGDLDSFGKETQYFGPGTRLLVL.

V and J are TRBV9 and TRBJ2-2; 7 bases are a match to TRBD2. Trimming cost V 4 bases and J 5 bases; bases outside gene matches: 8. The germline V gene has CDR1 SGDLS and CDR2 YYNGEE. CDR3 size: 15 residues. The CDR3 nucleotides read TGTGCCAGCAGCCCACTTTGGGGAGGGACCGGGGAGCTGTTTTTT. It encodes CASSPLWGGTGELFF.

This clonotype was detected only once. This chain links TRBV6-2 or TRBV6-3 with TRBJ1-2; D remains unclear. Germline V gives CDR1 MNHEY, CDR2 SVGEGT. The V end was cut by 2 bases, the J end by 5 bases, with 3 bases between. CDR3 length: 11 amino acids. The DNA of the CDR3 is TGTGCCAGCAGTTACCGGTATGGCTACACCTTC. Translated, it gives CASSYRYGYTF.

The rearrangement uses TRBV12-3 or TRBV12-4 and TRBJ1-5, with TRBD1 identical over 7 bases. With V trimmed by 5 bases and J by 15 bases, 7 bases remained unmatched. CDR3 size: 11 residues. CDR3 sequence (DNA): TGTGCCAGCAGTGCGACAGGGAGAAGGCATTTT. This gives the protein CASSATGRRHF.

This CDR3 reads CASSLRGGGSYEQYF. In DNA, the CDR3 is TGTGCCAGCAGTTTAAGGGGGGGCGGTTCCTACGAGCAGTACTTC. The rearrangement joins TRBV28 to TRBJ2-7, with D perhaps matching TRBD2 (7 bases). The germline CDR1 and CDR2 sequences are MDHEN and SYDVKM. This CDR3 is built from 15 residues. Deletions cut 2 bases from V and 1 base from J, with 12 bases between. Looking up the rest from reference TRBV28 and TRBJ2-7 gives the full variable domain: DVKVTQSSRYLVKRTGEKVFLECVQDMDHENMFWYRQDPGLGLRLIYFSYDVKMKEKGDIPEGYSVSREKKERFSLILESASTNQTSMYLCASSLRGGGSYEQYFGPGTRLTVT.

The J gene is TRBJ2-7, the V gene TRBV7-2; 10 nucleotides align to TRBD2. Unmatched junction bases numbered 6, after V lost 5 bases and J lost 2 bases. Germline assignment: CDR1 SGHTA and CDR2 FQGNSA. This CDR3 contains 15 residues. The CDR3 region is CASSKRLAGTYEQYF. CDR3 DNA: TGTGCCAGCAGCAAACGACTAGCGGGCACCTACGAGCAGTACTTC.

The chain links TRBV20-1 to TRBJ2-2; 9 bases line up with TRBD2. The CDR3 covers 14 residues. Looked up from germline, CDR1 is DFQATT and CDR2 is SNEGSKA (reference sequence). V shed 6 bases and J 5 bases; nucleotides not matched to a gene: 7. CDR3 region: CSAARAGGTGELFF. The DNA for the CDR3 is TGCAGTGCCGCACGGGCGGGAGGGACCGGGGAGCTGTTTTTT.

This clonotype was detected ten times or more. The chain joins TRBV12-3 or TRBV12-4 to TRBJ2-7; D call uncertain. Trimming stripped 5 bases from V and 3 bases from J, with 17 bases between. The length of the CDR3 is 15 residues. DNA of the CDR3: TGTGCCAGCAGTCCATTAGCCAGGTCCGTCTACGAGCAGTACTTC. Protein sequence: CASSPLARSVYEQYF.

This chain connects TRBV11-2 to TRBJ1-2; D remains ambiguous. CDR1 is SGHAT and CDR2 is FQNNGV in the germline V gene. The CDR3 totals 14 residues. With 1 base removed from V and 0 bases from J, the gap between germline ends came to 6 bases. The CDR3 DNA is TGTGCCAGCAGCTTAGCACAGTCTAACTATGGCTACACCTTC. Translating gives CASSLAQSNYGYTF.

The chain couples TRBV10-1 to TRBJ1-1; no definite D call. V was shortened by 4 bases and J by 7 bases, with 13 bases between the two germline ends. CDR1 and CDR2 (germline): WNHNN, SYGVQD (reference sequence). The length of the CDR3 is 13 residues. CDR3 loop: CASSASMNGEAFF. CDR3 DNA sequence: TGCGCCAGCAGTGCCAGCATGAACGGTGAAGCTTTCTTT.